This T cell receptor beta chain came from a study of shared clonotypes between healthy human individuals. Sequencing was performed with immunoSEQ multiplex PCR; in TCRdb, only in-frame clones are kept and a portion is missing. The sample has more than 2 million clones; approximately 96% are singletons. In its sample, this clone was seen once. Germline-derived CDR1 and CDR2 are SGHNT and YYREEE (reference sequence). With 4 bases removed from V and 4 bases from J, the gap between germline ends came to 8 bases. The CDR3 has 13 amino acids. The chain is built from TRBV5-4 and TRBJ2-2; the D gene is possibly TRBD1 (5 bases). The sequence was collected from a man between 18 and 29 years old in good health. The sequencing sample was made of naive CD4+ T cells sorted from blood. Sample subset: CD45RA+ positively selected. CDR3 sequence (DNA): TGTGCCAGCAGCCGTGACAGCACCGGGGAGCTGTTTTTT. As protein: CASSRDSTGELFF.